This is a list of T cell receptor beta chains from one sample in a study of identical twins. TCRdb passed the 5' RACE reads through MiXCR, listing each CDR3 protein once. The sample consists of 600,000 to 800,000 distinct CDR3 sequences, about 20% of them appearing once. Another study also made use of these data, one on T cells expressing NK-cell markers.

Material for sequencing was PBMCs. Every receptor here comes from a woman younger than 35 in good health. The CDR3 runs from the conserved cysteine through the conserved F or W. Fields, in order: CDR3 DNA, CDR3 protein, V gene, D gene, J gene, clone size. The D gene is left open where the match is weak. Size is stated for part of the rows, as once, few or many counts, or as a class when the clone is expanded.

DNA: TGCGCCAGCAGCCAAGATCGGGCTAGCGGGGAGTACAATGAGCAGTTCTTC
CDR3: CASSQDRASGEYNEQFF
V: TRBV4-3
D: TRBD2
J: TRBJ2-1
size: .

DNA: TGTGCCAGCAGCCCCCGGCTTTCGATCGCCACTGAAGCTTTCTTT
CDR3: CASSPRLSIATEAFF
V: TRBV6-1
D: .
J: TRBJ1-1
size: .

DNA: TGTGCCAGCAGCCCCGGGACAGGGATAGGAGATACGCAGTATTTT
CDR3: CASSPGTGIGDTQYF
V: TRBV7-2
D: TRBD1
J: TRBJ2-3
size: once

DNA: TGTGCCAGCAGCTTAACTTCCCAGGGCCTGTACGAGCAGTACTTC
CDR3: CASSLTSQGLYEQYF
V: TRBV7-9
D: .
J: TRBJ2-7
size: once

DNA: TGTGCCAGCAGCGCCGCAGGGACATATCCCTACGAGCAGTACTTC
CDR3: CASSAAGTYPYEQYF
V: TRBV9
D: .
J: TRBJ2-7
size: few

DNA: TGTGCCAGCAGCTTGGCCGAGGGAGTTATCCAGTACTTC
CDR3: CASSLAEGVIQYF
V: TRBV5-5
D: .
J: TRBJ2-5
size: .

DNA: TGCGCCAGCAGTTCCGCACAGAACACCGGGGAACTGTTTTTT
CDR3: CASSSAQNTGELFF
V: TRBV5-1
D: .
J: TRBJ2-2
size: .

DNA: TGTGCCAGCAGCGCGGGGGAGGGCTTTGTTGAAGCTTTCTTT
CDR3: CASSAGEGFVEAFF
V: TRBV9
D: .
J: TRBJ1-1
size: .

DNA: TGCGCCAGCAGCCAAGTTGGCCGGGGGTATGGCTACACCTTC
CDR3: CASSQVGRGYGYTF
V: TRBV4-3
D: .
J: TRBJ1-2
size: few

DNA: TGCAGTGCTAGAGCGGGGCGGCAACCGGGACTAGGGTACAATGAGCAGTTCTTC
CDR3: CSARAGRQPGLGYNEQFF
V: TRBV20-1
D: TRBD2
J: TRBJ2-1
size: .

DNA: TGTGCCAGCAGCCCACGTGGGACTAGCGGGAGTTACGAGCAGTACTTC
CDR3: CASSPRGTSGSYEQYF
V: TRBV11-2
D: TRBD2
J: TRBJ2-7
size: many

DNA: TGTGCCAGTAGTGACCCACTAGCGGGAGAAAGGGGGCAGTTCTTC
CDR3: CASSDPLAGERGQFF
V: TRBV19
D: TRBD2
J: TRBJ2-1
size: .

DNA: TGTGCCAGCCTTCGAGGCGGTTTTAGCACAGATACGCAGTATTTT
CDR3: CASLRGGFSTDTQYF
V: TRBV5-6
D: .
J: TRBJ2-3
size: few

DNA: TGCAGTGCTAGAGATCCCGGGGGAAACAATGAGCAGTTCTTC
CDR3: CSARDPGGNNEQFF
V: TRBV20-1
D: .
J: TRBJ2-1
size: once